Sequencing of this T cell receptor (beta chain) was carried out in a study of blood T cell repertoires in COVID-19. For the study at large: In each case, the material was cDNA or gDNA derived from T cells, B-cell-depleted T cells, or PBMCs.

Authors' methods: Reference gene primers were amplified, and this amplification served to estimate nucleated cell counts. Method: immunoSEQ multiplex PCR; TCRdb's copy keeps in-frame clones and lacks some. V, J and clone size reflect that table, while D and trimming were determined from the DNA. Of fewer than 300,000 clones in the sample, over 70% were seen once. The germline CDR1 and CDR2 sequences are KGHSY and FQNENV. V lost 3 bases and J lost 10, with 16 bases in between. This CDR3 contains 15 residues. This receptor was obtained from a woman in her thirties or forties who had recovered from COVID-19. Specimen: peripheral blood. V usage is TRBV16 and J usage is TRBJ1-6, with a tentative D call TRBD1 (6 bases). The CDR3 nucleotides read TGTGCCAGCAGCCAGGTTGGGGGCCATGGCTCACCCCTCCACTTT. Amino acids: CASSQVGGHGSPLHF.